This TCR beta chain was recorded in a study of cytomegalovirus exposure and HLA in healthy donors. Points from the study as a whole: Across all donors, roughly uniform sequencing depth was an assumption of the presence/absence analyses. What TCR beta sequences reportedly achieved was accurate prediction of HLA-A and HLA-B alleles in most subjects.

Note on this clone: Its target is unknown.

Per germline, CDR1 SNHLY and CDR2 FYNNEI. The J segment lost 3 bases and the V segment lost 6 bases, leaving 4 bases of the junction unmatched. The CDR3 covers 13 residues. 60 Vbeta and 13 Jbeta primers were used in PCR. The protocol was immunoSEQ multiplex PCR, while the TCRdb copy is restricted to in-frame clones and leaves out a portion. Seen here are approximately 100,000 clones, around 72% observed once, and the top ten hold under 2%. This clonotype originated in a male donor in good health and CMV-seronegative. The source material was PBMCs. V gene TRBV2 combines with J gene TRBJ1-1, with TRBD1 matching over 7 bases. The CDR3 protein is CASRNRGHTEAFF. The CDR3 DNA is TGTGCCAGCAGAAACAGGGGCCACACTGAAGCTTTCTTT.